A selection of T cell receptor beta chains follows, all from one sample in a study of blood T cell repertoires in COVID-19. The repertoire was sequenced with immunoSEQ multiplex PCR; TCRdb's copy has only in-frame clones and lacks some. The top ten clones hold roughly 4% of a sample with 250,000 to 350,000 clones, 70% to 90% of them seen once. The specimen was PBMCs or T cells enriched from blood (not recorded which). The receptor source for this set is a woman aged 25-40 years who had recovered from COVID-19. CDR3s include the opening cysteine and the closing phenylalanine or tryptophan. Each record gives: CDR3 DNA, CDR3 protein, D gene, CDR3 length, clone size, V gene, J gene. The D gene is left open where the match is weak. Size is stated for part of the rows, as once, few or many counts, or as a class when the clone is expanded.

DNA: TGCAGCGTTCGGTCGGGAGGGCCCTCAAACGAGCAGTACTTC
CDR3: CSVRSGGPSNEQYF
D: TRBD2
length: 14
size: NA
V: TRBV29-1
J: TRBJ2-7

DNA: TGTGCCAGCAGAGATGTCAGGGCAGGATCCAATCCGATTTACAATGAGCAGTTCTTC
CDR3: CASRDVRAGSNPIYNEQFF
D: NA
length: 19
size: NA
V: TRBV5-6
J: TRBJ2-1

DNA: TGTGCCAGAACCCCAGCGGGGGTCTACAATGAGCAGTTCTTC
CDR3: CARTPAGVYNEQFF
D: TRBD2
length: 14
size: NA
V: TRBV28
J: TRBJ2-1

DNA: TGTGCCGGTAGCGGGGGGGTAGCCTACGAGCAGTACTTC
CDR3: CAGSGGVAYEQYF
D: TRBD2
length: 13
size: NA
V: TRBV30
J: TRBJ2-7

DNA: TGCGCCAGCAGCCAAGAAGGGACAGGTAACAACGAGCAGTACTTC
CDR3: CASSQEGTGNNEQYF
D: TRBD1
length: 15
size: NA
V: TRBV4-1
J: TRBJ2-7

DNA: TGTGCTAGTGGTCCAGGGACAGGGCGTGGCTACACCTTC
CDR3: CASGPGTGRGYTF
D: TRBD1
length: 13
size: few
V: TRBV12-5
J: TRBJ1-2

DNA: TGCGCCAGCAGCAATAGATACACAGGTTTTGGGACTGAAGCTTTCTTT
CDR3: CASSNRYTGFGTEAFF
D: NA
length: 16
size: once
V: TRBV5-1
J: TRBJ1-1

DNA: TGTGCCACCAGTGATCCGGGTTACTATGGCTACACCTTC
CDR3: CATSDPGYYGYTF
D: NA
length: 13
size: NA
V: TRBV24-1
J: TRBJ1-2

DNA: TGTGCCAGCAGCGCTATTACCGGGACAGGCTACAATGAGCAGTTCTTC
CDR3: CASSAITGTGYNEQFF
D: TRBD1
length: 16
size: NA
V: TRBV2
J: TRBJ2-1

DNA: TGTGCCACCAGCCACCCTAGCGGGAGTGGGACCACAGATACGCAGTATTTT
CDR3: CATSHPSGSGTTDTQYF
D: TRBD2
length: 17
size: once
V: TRBV15
J: TRBJ2-3

DNA: TGTGCAGGGGGCGGTCAAAACACTGAAGCTTTCTTT
CDR3: CAGGGQNTEAFF
D: NA
length: 12
size: NA
V: TRBV21-1
J: TRBJ1-1